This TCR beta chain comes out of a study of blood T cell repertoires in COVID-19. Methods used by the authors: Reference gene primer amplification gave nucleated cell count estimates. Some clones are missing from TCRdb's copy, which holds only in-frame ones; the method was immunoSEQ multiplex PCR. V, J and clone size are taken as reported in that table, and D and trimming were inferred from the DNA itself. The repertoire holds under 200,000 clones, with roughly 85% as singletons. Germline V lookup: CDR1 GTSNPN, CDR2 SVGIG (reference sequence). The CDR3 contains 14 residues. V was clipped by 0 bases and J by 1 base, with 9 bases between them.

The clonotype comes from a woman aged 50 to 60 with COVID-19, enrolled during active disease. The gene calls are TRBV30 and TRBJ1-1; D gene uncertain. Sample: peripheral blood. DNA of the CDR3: TGTGCCTGGAGTGTACTAGCAGAGAACACTGAAGCTTTCTTT. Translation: CAWSVLAENTEAFF.